This is a list of T cell receptor beta chains from one sample in a study of PD-1 blockade in classical Hodgkin lymphoma. Using immunoSEQ multiplex PCR, the repertoire was profiled, and TCRdb retains in-frame clones only, with some absent. The sample shows 15,000 to 20,000 clones, over 75% of them seen only once. Material: peripheral blood mononuclear cells (PBMCs), obtained at baseline. The source of these receptors is a human donor with classical Hodgkin lymphoma. The CDR3 runs from the conserved cysteine through the conserved F or W. The D gene is left open where the match is weak. Clone size is shown for a subset of rows, as once, few, many or a class of expanded clone.

j_gene: TRBJ1-5
d_gene: -
v_gene: TRBV5-5
abundance: -
CDR3aa: CASTLGRSNQPQHF

j_gene: TRBJ2-1
d_gene: -
v_gene: TRBV28
abundance: -
CDR3aa: CASSSPSEFEEFF

j_gene: TRBJ1-1
d_gene: -
v_gene: TRBV19
abundance: -
CDR3aa: CASSILGANTEAFF

j_gene: TRBJ2-7
d_gene: TRBD2
v_gene: TRBV28
abundance: -
CDR3aa: CASSLAGLAEGSRGEQYF

j_gene: TRBJ1-2
d_gene: -
v_gene: TRBV2
abundance: -
CDR3aa: CASSRGGVGGYTF

j_gene: TRBJ2-5
d_gene: -
v_gene: TRBV30
abundance: once
CDR3aa: CAWSVGETQYF

j_gene: TRBJ2-3
d_gene: -
v_gene: TRBV7-9
abundance: once
CDR3aa: CASSPPSTRGTDTQYF

j_gene: TRBJ2-1
d_gene: TRBD2
v_gene: TRBV9
abundance: -
CDR3aa: CASSVGLAGTLASNEQFF

j_gene: TRBJ1-3
d_gene: -
v_gene: TRBV6-5
abundance: -
CDR3aa: CASRAQDSGNTIYF

j_gene: TRBJ2-4
d_gene: -
v_gene: TRBV25-1
abundance: once
CDR3aa: CASSEFGGDRNIQYF

j_gene: TRBJ1-5
d_gene: -
v_gene: TRBV27
abundance: once
CDR3aa: CASRLAGYSNQPQHF

j_gene: TRBJ1-2
d_gene: -
v_gene: TRBV28
abundance: -
CDR3aa: CASTTGDYGYTF

j_gene: TRBJ2-5
d_gene: -
v_gene: TRBV6-1
abundance: -
CDR3aa: CASRRGEETQYF

j_gene: TRBJ2-7
d_gene: -
v_gene: TRBV28
abundance: -
CDR3aa: CASSLAGQPQSGEQYF

j_gene: TRBJ2-2
d_gene: TRBD2
v_gene: TRBV28
abundance: -
CDR3aa: CASSLFSGNSGELFF

j_gene: TRBJ1-5
d_gene: -
v_gene: TRBV6-6
abundance: few
CDR3aa: CASSSRQSNQPQHF

j_gene: TRBJ2-1
d_gene: -
v_gene: TRBV6-5
abundance: -
CDR3aa: CASSPRGYNEQFF

j_gene: TRBJ1-4
d_gene: TRBD1
v_gene: TRBV6-4
abundance: -
CDR3aa: CASSDSDRFMGTNEKLFF

j_gene: TRBJ2-6
d_gene: TRBD1
v_gene: TRBV15
abundance: -
CDR3aa: CATSRSDRGSGANVLTF

j_gene: TRBJ1-5
d_gene: -
v_gene: TRBV7-9
abundance: -
CDR3aa: CASSHPGQNQPQHF

j_gene: TRBJ2-3
d_gene: TRBD2
v_gene: TRBV28
abundance: once
CDR3aa: CASSLVASGRETSTDTQYF

j_gene: TRBJ2-3
d_gene: TRBD2
v_gene: TRBV4-2
abundance: -
CDR3aa: CASSQVTGGPDTQYF

j_gene: TRBJ1-2
d_gene: TRBD1
v_gene: TRBV11-3
abundance: -
CDR3aa: CASSLGAGQGAGYTF

j_gene: TRBJ1-2
d_gene: TRBD1
v_gene: TRBV27
abundance: -
CDR3aa: CAVAPGTGVRGYTF

j_gene: TRBJ2-5
d_gene: TRBD1
v_gene: TRBV19
abundance: -
CDR3aa: CASSSRTGSRETQYF

j_gene: TRBJ1-2
d_gene: -
v_gene: TRBV21-1
abundance: -
CDR3aa: CASSIAGGGDGYTF

j_gene: TRBJ1-5
d_gene: -
v_gene: TRBV19
abundance: -
CDR3aa: CASAGGRSQPQHF

j_gene: TRBJ2-1
d_gene: TRBD1
v_gene: TRBV2
abundance: -
CDR3aa: CASSVVLGQGVGNEQFF

j_gene: TRBJ2-7
d_gene: -
v_gene: TRBV2
abundance: -
CDR3aa: CASSEGRTVYEQYF

j_gene: TRBJ2-2
d_gene: -
v_gene: TRBV5-1
abundance: -
CDR3aa: CASSSLFIGSDTGELFF

j_gene: TRBJ2-2
d_gene: -
v_gene: TRBV21-1
abundance: -
CDR3aa: CATEDRGANTGELFF

j_gene: TRBJ2-3
d_gene: TRBD2
v_gene: TRBV11-3
abundance: -
CDR3aa: CASSPPGTMISTDTQYF

j_gene: TRBJ1-4
d_gene: -
v_gene: TRBV6-6
abundance: -
CDR3aa: CASSSGLIEKLFF

j_gene: TRBJ2-7
d_gene: TRBD2
v_gene: TRBV7-9
abundance: -
CDR3aa: CASSPPLPGTSGRTEQYF

j_gene: TRBJ2-7
d_gene: -
v_gene: TRBV7-8
abundance: -
CDR3aa: CASSSTPDGELNEQYF

j_gene: TRBJ1-5
d_gene: TRBD1
v_gene: TRBV6-1
abundance: -
CDR3aa: CASRTGNQPQHF

j_gene: TRBJ2-1
d_gene: TRBD2
v_gene: TRBV5-1
abundance: -
CDR3aa: CASSSGLAGASSYNEQFF

j_gene: TRBJ2-5
d_gene: -
v_gene: TRBV19
abundance: -
CDR3aa: CASSQPPRGRQETQYF

j_gene: TRBJ1-2
d_gene: TRBD1
v_gene: TRBV19
abundance: -
CDR3aa: CASSTQLTGARYGYTF

j_gene: TRBJ1-2
d_gene: TRBD1
v_gene: TRBV2
abundance: -
CDR3aa: CASSSSGGIPGYTF

j_gene: TRBJ2-7
d_gene: -
v_gene: TRBV19
abundance: -
CDR3aa: CASSILGGEQYF

j_gene: TRBJ2-1
d_gene: -
v_gene: TRBV9
abundance: -
CDR3aa: CASSVEGLGAVPFF

j_gene: TRBJ2-2
d_gene: -
v_gene: TRBV2
abundance: -
CDR3aa: CASSVSGGGELFF

j_gene: TRBJ2-3
d_gene: TRBD2
v_gene: TRBV25-1
abundance: -
CDR3aa: CASSVWLAGFSRQYF